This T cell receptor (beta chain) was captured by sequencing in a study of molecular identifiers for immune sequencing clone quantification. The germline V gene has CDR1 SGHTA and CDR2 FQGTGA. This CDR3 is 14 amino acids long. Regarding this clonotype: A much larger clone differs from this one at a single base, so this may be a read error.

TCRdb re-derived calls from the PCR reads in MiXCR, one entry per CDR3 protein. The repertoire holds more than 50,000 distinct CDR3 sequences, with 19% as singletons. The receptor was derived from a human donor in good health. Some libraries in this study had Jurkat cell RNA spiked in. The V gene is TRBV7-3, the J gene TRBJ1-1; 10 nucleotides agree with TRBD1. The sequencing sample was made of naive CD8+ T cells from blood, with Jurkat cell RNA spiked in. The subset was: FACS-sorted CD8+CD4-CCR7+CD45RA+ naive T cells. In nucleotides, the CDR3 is TGTGCCAGCAGCCCCGGGACAGGGGACACTGTAGCTTTCTTT. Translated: CASSPGTGDTVAFF.